This T cell receptor beta chain was found in a study of early T cells in non-severe SARS-CoV-2 infection (dated by TCRdb to the early 2020s). About the full investigation: Bulk RNA from unsorted whole blood was used for TCR sequencing, so alpha and beta chains could not be paired.

The library was produced with 5' RACE. Sequenced using a NextSeq 500. To correct for sequencing error and PCR bias, the TCR library protocol tagged individual cDNA molecules with unique molecular identifiers. TCR alpha and beta chains were both sequenced, and the abundances of alpha and beta sequences in each sample were closely correlated with each other. In the authors' own workflow: V gene, J gene and CDR3 annotation of TCR sequences was performed with Decombinator V4. TCRs were defined as expanded if a significant change between any two time points was detected under a Poisson model with p below 0.0001. TCR abundances were normalised to the total number of TCRs sequenced per sample and expressed as counts per million. TRAV1-2 paired with TRAJ12, TRAJ20 or TRAJ33 defined MAIT TCRs, while TRAV10 paired with TRAJ18 defined iNKT TCRs. VDJdb, accessed 1 November 2021, was searched for CMV, EBV and SARS-CoV-2 annotated TCRs, excluding TCRs annotated for multiple antigens. TCRdb applied fastp at Q25 and MiXCR to the public reads, then kept only in-frame beta chains. Here each entry gathers all rows of one CDR3 protein and keeps the most common genes and DNA. It is TCRdb's table, rather than the study itself, that gives the V and J calls and clone size. Counted in this sample were about 27,000 distinct CDR3 sequences; around 3% of them appeared once. The ten largest clones capture 0.55% to 0.9% of the sample.

The CDR3 sequence holds 14 residues, the cysteine and phenylalanine included. The CDR3 DNA has 42 bases and is translated from base 1. The germline V gene sets CDR1 to SNHLY and CDR2 to FYNNEI. Relative to germline, V is missing 3 bases and J is missing 9 bases, with 10 bases of the junction outside any gene match. This was a case-control study nested in a cohort of healthcare workers in London, UK, who had nasopharyngeal swab PCR tests and blood samples taken every week. Healthcare workers were enrolled in the week of the UK lockdown, from 23 to 31 March 2020, and were followed every week for up to roughly 16 weeks. This clonotype has a count of ten or more. Its antigen is unknown. Within one base of it there is no much larger clone, and no base qualities were kept. Broad study findings and their caveats: Matching against VDJdb was skewed toward anti-spike CD8 responses, likely underestimated virus-specific expansions, and missed private and CD4 specificities.

The receptor's source is an adult who was a healthcare worker with PCR-confirmed SARS-CoV-2 infection or an uninfected control (not recorded which). Sequenced: whole blood. The V and J genes are TRBV2 and TRBJ1-1; 7 bases in between match TRBD1. The CDR3 corresponds to CASSEEGRGNKAFF. The DNA sequence is given as TGTGCCAGCAGTGAGGAGGGCAGGGGGAATAAAGCTTTCTTT. When the CDR3 is completed using the reference TRBV2 and TRBJ1-1 genes on either side, the full variable domain is EPEVTQTPSHQVTQMGQEVILRCVPISNHLYFYWYRQILGQKVEFLVSFYNNEISEKSEIFDDQFSVERPDGSNFTLKIRSTKLEDSAMYFCASSEEGRGNKAFFGQGTRLTVV.